This T cell receptor (beta chain) comes out of a study of CD8+ T cells in alopecia areata (dated by TCRdb to 2016 to 2018). The study in broad terms: The treated patients took part in an open-label pilot trial in which moderate-to-severe alopecia areata was treated with oral tofacitinib at 5 to 10 mg twice daily. High-throughput TCRbeta sequencing was used to examine T cell clonal expansion in alopecia areata in both the C3H/HeJ mouse model and human patients. TCRbeta CDR3 regions were amplified by immunoSEQ multiplex PCR with 35 Vbeta forward and 13 Jbeta reverse primers. In humans, TCRbeta sequencing was performed on scalp tissue and on sorted CD4+ and CD8+ peripheral blood T cells from healthy controls and from patients with patchy or totalis/universalis alopecia areata. Patients on tofacitinib were biopsied at baseline and after 4 and 24 weeks of treatment, and several of the patients also had a later scalp biopsy. For the treated patients, the SALT score, which quantifies what percentage of scalp surface area is affected, served as the measure of disease severity. Scalp clonality was compared across normal scalp (n=4), patchy alopecia areata scalp (n=8), and alopecia totalis/universalis scalp (n=8). Tofacitinib was administered for 6 to 18 months, and 6 months of follow-up off drug were then conducted to assess delayed response and recurrence. RNA was obtained with the PAXgene miRNA kit for fixed scalp, the miRNeasy kit for PBMCs, and the RNeasy kit for mouse skin. Study-wide findings and limitations: Unlike mouse skin, where gammadelta T cells dominate, normal human skin contains resident alphabeta T cells that get sequenced too, which complicates analysis of the scalp TCR repertoire. Because the treated cohort was small and had just a single nonresponder, larger studies are needed to establish links between baseline CD8+ expansion and response. Tofacitinib significantly lowered scalp clonality and the number of expanded CD8+ clones among the top 100 scalp clones. Shared TCR sequences between patients were less evident than in mice, which may be partly attributable to HLA diversity in the patient population. During tofacitinib treatment, many expanded lesional clones remained in scalp and blood, and this persistence may partly explain relapse after treatment is stopped. Lesional scalp, especially in alopecia totalis/universalis, showed higher clonality and more expanded CD8+ clones than normal scalp, suggesting antigenic drive.

The label giving this sample's time point can be read as: less than five weeks on oral tofacitinib. The intended sense of this specimen's treatment or condition label: oral pan-JAK inhibitor, 5-10 mg twice daily. From alopecia areata patients, peripheral blood was collected along with lesional scalp punch biopsies. PBMCs were isolated by density centrifugation and stained for CD3, CD4 and CD8, after which CD4+ and CD8+ T cells were sorted on a FACSAria. Comment on this clone: Its recognized antigen is unknown. No much larger clone is present one base from it, and per-base qualities are unavailable.

The library was prepared using the immunoSEQ multiplex PCR assay. To provide template for TCR sequencing, every sample had RNA extracted and reverse transcribed into cDNA. First-strand cDNA was synthesized with SuperScript III using a 2:1 mix of oligo-dT and random hexamers. A synthetic immune receptor repertoire was used to assess amplification bias, and residual bias was removed computationally. Processing in the source paper ran as follows. Raw reads were preprocessed for error removal, and CDR3 was defined according to IMGT conventions as running from the conserved cysteine to phenylalanine. To get clonality, Shannon entropy was normalized by log2 of the number of productive unique TCRs and the result was subtracted from 1. Scalp TCRbeta sequences were cross-referenced with sorted blood CD4 and CD8 repertoires so that the CD4 or CD8 identity of scalp clones could be inferred. This immuneACCESS table, as held by TCRdb, lists in-frame sequences with V and J called but not all clones. Of the missing ones, under half trace to an unresolved V gene in checked studies; the others have no known cause. D and trimming come from the DNA, and the V and J calls and clone size come from that table. Across this sample there are over 150,000 clones, with more than 55% seen only once. In total, the top ten clones hold 0.69% of the sample.

Spanning cysteine to phenylalanine, the CDR3 consists of 14 amino acids. Just the 42-base CDR3 DNA is kept, in frame starting at base 1. Trimming costs V 0 bases and J 6 bases, and their ends lie 11 bases apart. Based on the germline V gene, the CDR1 and CDR2 sequences are SGHRS and YFSETQ. The input for sequencing was CD4+ T cells sorted from blood, taken at week 4, from a patient treated with tofacitinib. The source of this sequence is a human donor with alopecia areata. The chain is encoded by TRBV5-1 joined to TRBJ2-3; possibly the D gene is TRBD2, per 6 matching bases. The DNA sequence is as follows: TGCGCCAGCAGCTTGGTCGGGAGTGTGGATACGCAGTATTTT. Its translation is CASSLVGSVDTQYF.